Shown below are 5 T cell receptor beta chains from a single sample sequenced in a study of OX40 agonist ivuxolimab in advanced cancers. Sequenced by immunoSEQ multiplex PCR; TCRdb stores in-frame clones only, minus some. Among 35,000 to 55,000 clones listed, over 65% were seen once. The starting material was CD4+ or CD8+ T cells sorted from blood, obtained in a trial of the OX40 agonist ivuxolimab. The origin of the receptors is an adult with an advanced solid tumor such as melanoma, head and neck, liver or kidney cancer.

This sequence joins TRBV7-3 and TRBJ1-2; 8 nucleotides match TRBD1. The germline V gene has CDR1 SGHTA and CDR2 FQGTGA. The J segment lost 8 bases and the V segment lost 5 bases, leaving 10 bases of the junction unmatched. CDR3 size: 14 residues. As DNA, the CDR3 is TGTGCCAGCAGCCCCCGGACAGGGAATGGGGGCTACACCTTC. It is translated as CASSPRTGNGGYTF.

The chain links TRBV28 to TRBJ1-1; the D gene is possibly TRBD1 (5 bases). Germline V lookup: CDR1 MDHEN, CDR2 SYDVKM. V was cut by 10 bases and J by 5 bases, with 11 bases left in between. CDR3 size: 11 residues. The CDR3 nucleotides read TGTGCCATCAGGCGGGGGACTGAAGCTTTCTTT. This encodes CAIRRGTEAFF.

The chain links TRBV7-2 to TRBJ1-5; D is uncertain. The CDR3 extends over 15 amino acids. V lost 2 bases and J lost 3, with 11 bases in between. Germline V gene lookup returns CDR1 SGHTA and CDR2 FQGNSA. Written as DNA, the CDR3 is TGTGCCAGCAGCTTAACTTGGGCCCCCAATCAGCCCCAGCATTTT. Amino acids: CASSLTWAPNQPQHF. Variable domain in full (rest from reference TRBV7-2 and TRBJ1-5): GAGVSQSPSNKVTEKGKDVELRCDPISGHTALYWYRQSLGQGLEFLIYFQGNSAPDKSGLPSDRFSAERTGGSVSTLTIQRTQQEDSAVYLCASSLTWAPNQPQHFGDGTRLSIL.

The CDR3 sequence: CTSGTVNQETQYF. CDR3 nucleotides: TGCACCAGTGGGACTGTAAACCAAGAGACCCAGTACTTC. The J gene is TRBJ2-5, the V gene TRBV1; no check of the table's D call, TRBD2, against the DNA was made. TRBV1 is shown as a pseudogene. CDR3 length: 13 amino acids.

The rearrangement links TRBV19 to TRBJ2-2, with 8 bases lining up with TRBD2. CDR1 and CDR2 from the germline V gene are LNHDA and SQIVND (reference sequence). This CDR3 is built from 17 residues. The V segment lost 1 base and the J segment 7 bases; nucleotides outside the gene matches: 11. The CDR3 sequence: CASSIVAGGRPYGELFF. The CDR3 DNA follows: TGTGCCAGTAGTATAGTGGCGGGGGGCCGTCCCTACGGGGAGCTGTTTTTT. The full variable domain, in which reference TRBV19 and TRBJ2-2 provide the parts outside the CDR3, is DGGITQSPKYLFRKEGQNVTLSCEQNLNHDAMYWYRQDPGQGLRLIYYSQIVNDFQKGDIAEGYSVSREKKESFPLTVTSAQKNPTAFYLCASSIVAGGRPYGELFFGEGSRLTVL.